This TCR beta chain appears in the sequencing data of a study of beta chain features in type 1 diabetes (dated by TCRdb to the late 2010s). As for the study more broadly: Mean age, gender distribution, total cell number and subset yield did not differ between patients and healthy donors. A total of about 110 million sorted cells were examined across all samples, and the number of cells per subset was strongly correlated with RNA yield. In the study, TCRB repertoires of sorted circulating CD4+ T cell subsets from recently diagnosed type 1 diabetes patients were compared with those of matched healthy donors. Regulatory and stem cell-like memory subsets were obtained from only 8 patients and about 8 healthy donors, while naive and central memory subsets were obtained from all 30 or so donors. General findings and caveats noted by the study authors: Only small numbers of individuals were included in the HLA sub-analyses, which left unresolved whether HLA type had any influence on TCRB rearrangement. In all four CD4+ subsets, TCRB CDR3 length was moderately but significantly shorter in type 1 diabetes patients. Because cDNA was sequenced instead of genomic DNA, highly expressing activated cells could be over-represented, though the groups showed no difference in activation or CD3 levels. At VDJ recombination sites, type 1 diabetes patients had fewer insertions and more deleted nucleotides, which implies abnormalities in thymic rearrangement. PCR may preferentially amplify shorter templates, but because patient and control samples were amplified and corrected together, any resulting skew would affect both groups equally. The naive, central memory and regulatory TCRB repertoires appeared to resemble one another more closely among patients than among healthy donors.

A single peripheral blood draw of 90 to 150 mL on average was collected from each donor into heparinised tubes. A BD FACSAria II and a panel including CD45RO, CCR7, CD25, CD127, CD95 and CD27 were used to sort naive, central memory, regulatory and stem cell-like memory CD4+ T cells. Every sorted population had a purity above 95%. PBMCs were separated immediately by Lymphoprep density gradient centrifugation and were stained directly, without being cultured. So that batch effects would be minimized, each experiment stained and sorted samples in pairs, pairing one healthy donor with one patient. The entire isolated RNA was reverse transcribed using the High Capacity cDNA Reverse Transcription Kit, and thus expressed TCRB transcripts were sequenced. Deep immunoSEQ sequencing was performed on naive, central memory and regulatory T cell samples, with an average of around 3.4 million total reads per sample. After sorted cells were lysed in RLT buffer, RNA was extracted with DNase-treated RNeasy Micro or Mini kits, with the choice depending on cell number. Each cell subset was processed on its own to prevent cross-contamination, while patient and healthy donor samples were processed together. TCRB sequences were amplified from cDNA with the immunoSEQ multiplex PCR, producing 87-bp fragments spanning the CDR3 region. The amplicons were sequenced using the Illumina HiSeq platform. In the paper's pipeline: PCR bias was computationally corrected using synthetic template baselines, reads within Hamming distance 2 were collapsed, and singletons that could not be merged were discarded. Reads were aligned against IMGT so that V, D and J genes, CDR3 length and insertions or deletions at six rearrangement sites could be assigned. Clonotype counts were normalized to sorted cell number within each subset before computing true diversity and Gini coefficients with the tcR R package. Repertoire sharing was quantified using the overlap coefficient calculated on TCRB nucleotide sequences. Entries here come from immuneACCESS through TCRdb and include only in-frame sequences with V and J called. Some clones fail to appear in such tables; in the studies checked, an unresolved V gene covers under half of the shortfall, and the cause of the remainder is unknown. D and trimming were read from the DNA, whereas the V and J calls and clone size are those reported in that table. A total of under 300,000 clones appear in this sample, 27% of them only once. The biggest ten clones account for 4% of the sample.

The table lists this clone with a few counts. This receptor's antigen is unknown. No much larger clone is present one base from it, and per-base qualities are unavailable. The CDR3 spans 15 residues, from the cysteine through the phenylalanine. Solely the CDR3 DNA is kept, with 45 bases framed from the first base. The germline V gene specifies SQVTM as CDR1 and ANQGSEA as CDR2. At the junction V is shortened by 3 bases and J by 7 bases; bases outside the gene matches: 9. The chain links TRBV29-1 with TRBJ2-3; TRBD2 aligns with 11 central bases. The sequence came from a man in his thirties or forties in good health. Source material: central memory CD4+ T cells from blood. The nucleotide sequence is TGCAGCGTTGACGGGCTAGCGGGAGGCACCTATACGCAGTATTTT. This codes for CSVDGLAGGTYTQYF.